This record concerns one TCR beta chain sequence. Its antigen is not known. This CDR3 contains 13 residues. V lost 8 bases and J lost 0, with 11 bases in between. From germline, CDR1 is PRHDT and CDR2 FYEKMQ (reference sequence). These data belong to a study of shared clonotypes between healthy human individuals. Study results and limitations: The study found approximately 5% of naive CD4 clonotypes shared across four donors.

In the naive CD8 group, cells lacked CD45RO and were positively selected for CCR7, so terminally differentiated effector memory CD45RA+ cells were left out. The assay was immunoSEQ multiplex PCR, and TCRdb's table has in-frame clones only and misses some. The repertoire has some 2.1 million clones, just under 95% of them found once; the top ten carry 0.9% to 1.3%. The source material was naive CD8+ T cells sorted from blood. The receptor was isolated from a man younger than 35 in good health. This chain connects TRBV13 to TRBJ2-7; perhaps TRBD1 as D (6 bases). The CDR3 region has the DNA TGTGCCAGCGGAGAGGGGGACTCCTACGAGCAGTACTTC. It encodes CASGEGDSYEQYF.